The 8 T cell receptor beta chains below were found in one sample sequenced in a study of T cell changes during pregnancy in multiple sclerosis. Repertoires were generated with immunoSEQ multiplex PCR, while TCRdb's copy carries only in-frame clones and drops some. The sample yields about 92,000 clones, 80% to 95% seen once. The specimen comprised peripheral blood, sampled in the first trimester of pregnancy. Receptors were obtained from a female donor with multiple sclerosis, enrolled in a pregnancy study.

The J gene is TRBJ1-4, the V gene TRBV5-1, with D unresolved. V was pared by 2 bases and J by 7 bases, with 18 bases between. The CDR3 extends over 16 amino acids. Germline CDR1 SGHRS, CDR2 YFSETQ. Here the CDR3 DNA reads TGCGCCAGCAGCTTTGAGGTACTGACTGGGAGTGAAAAACTGTTTTTT. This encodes CASSFEVLTGSEKLFF.

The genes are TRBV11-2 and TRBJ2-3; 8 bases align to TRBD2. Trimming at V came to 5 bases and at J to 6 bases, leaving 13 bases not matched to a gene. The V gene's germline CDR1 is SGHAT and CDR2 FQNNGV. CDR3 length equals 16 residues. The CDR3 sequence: CASSRSSGKVGDTQYF. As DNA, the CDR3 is TGTGCCAGCAGCCGAAGTAGCGGGAAGGTCGGTGATACGCAGTATTTT.

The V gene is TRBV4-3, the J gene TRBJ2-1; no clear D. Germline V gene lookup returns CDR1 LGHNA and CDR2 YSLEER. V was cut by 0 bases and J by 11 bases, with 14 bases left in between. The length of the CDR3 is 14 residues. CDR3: CASSQDSLTGQQFF. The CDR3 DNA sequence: TGCGCCAGCAGCCAAGATAGCTTAACGGGTCAGCAGTTCTTC.

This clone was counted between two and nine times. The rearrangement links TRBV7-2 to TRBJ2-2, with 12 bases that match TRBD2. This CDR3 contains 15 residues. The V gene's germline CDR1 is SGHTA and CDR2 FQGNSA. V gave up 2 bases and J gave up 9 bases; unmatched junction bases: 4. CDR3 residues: CASSLRLAGVRELFF. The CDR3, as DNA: TGTGCCAGCAGCTTACGACTAGCGGGAGTCAGGGAGCTGTTTTTT.

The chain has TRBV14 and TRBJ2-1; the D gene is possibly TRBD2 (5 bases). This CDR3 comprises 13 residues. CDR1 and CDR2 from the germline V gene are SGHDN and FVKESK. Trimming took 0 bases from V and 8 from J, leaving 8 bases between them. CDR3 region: CASSQDSVYEQFF. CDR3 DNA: TGTGCCAGCAGCCAAGATAGCGTCTATGAGCAGTTCTTC.

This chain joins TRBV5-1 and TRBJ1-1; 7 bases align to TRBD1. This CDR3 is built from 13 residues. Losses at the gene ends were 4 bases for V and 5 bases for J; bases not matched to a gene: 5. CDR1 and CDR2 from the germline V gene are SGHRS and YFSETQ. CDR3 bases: TGCGCCAGCAGCCGAACAGGGGAAACTGAAGCTTTCTTT. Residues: CASSRTGETEAFF.

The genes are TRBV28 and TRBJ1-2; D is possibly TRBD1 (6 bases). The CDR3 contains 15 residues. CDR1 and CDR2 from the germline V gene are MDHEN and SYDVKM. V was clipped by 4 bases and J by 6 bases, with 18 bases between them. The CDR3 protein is CASSSRPRGEHGYTF. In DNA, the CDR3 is TGTGCCAGCAGTTCCCGACCCAGGGGCGAGCATGGCTACACCTTC.

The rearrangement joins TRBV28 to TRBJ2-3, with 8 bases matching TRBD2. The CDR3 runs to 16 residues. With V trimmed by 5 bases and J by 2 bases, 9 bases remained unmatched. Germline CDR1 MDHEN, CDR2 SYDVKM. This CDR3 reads CASSPPGAGATDTQYF. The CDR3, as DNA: TGTGCCAGCAGTCCCCCGGGAGCGGGAGCCACAGATACGCAGTATTTT.